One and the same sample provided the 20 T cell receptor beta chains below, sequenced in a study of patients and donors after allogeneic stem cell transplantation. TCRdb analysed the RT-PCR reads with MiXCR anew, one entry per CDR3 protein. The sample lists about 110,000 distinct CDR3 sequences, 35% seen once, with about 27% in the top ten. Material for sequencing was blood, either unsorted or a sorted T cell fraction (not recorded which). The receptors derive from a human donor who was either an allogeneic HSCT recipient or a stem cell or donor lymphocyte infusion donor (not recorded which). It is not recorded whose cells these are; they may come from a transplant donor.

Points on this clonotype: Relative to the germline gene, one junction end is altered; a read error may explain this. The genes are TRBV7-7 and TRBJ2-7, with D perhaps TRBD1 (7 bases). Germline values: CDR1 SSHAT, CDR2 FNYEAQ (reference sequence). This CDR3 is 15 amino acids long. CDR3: CASSRGAGPYYEQYF. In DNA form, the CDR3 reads TGTGCTAGCAGCAGGGGGGCTGGCCCTTACTACGAGCAGTACTTC.

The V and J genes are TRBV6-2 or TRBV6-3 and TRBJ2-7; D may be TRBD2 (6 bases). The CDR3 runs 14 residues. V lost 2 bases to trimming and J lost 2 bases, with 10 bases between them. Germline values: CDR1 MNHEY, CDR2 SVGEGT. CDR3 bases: TGTGCCAGCAGTTACGGGGGGAAGACCTACGAGCAGTACTTC. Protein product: CASSYGGKTYEQYF.

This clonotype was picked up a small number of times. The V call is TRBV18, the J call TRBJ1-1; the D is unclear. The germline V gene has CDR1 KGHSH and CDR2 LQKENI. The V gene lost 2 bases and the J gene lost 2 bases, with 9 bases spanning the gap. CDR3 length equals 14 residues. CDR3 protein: CASSPETVNTEAFF. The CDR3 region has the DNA TGTGCCAGCTCACCAGAAACTGTCAACACTGAAGCTTTCTTT.

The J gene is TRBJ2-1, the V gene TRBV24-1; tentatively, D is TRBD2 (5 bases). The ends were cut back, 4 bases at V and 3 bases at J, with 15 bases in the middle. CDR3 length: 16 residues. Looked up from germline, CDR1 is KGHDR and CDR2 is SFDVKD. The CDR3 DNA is TGTGCCACCAGTGACCCATCCGGGGTGGTCTACAATGAGCAGTTCTTC. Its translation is CATSDPSGVVYNEQFF.

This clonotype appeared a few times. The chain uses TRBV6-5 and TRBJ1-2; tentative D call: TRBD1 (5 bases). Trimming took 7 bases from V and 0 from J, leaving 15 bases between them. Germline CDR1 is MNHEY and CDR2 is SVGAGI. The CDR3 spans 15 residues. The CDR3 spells CASTPGTQANYGYTF. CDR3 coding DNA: TGTGCCAGCACCCCAGGGACCCAAGCTAACTATGGCTACACCTTC.

The CDR3 bases are TGTGCCAGCAGCCGAAGGACGGGCTCCAATGAGCAGTTCTTC. It yields the protein CASSRRTGSNEQFF. The V gene is TRBV7-9, the J gene TRBJ2-1; D is unclear. The V end was cut by 5 bases, the J end by 6 bases, with 14 bases between. CDR3 size: 14 residues. The V gene's germline CDR1 is SEHNR and CDR2 FQNEAQ (reference sequence).

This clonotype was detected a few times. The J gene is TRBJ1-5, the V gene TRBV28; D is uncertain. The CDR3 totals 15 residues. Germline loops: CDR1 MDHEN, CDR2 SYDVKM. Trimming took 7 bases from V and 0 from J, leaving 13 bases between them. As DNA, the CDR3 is TGTGCCAGCACCTTCGGGTACAATAGCAATCAGCCCCAGCATTTT. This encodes CASTFGYNSNQPQHF.

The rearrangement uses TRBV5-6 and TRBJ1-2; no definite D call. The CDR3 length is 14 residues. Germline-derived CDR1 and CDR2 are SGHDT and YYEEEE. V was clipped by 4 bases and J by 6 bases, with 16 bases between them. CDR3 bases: TGTGCCAGCAGCCAGTCTAACGGGTATGATGGCTACACCTTC. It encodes CASSQSNGYDGYTF.

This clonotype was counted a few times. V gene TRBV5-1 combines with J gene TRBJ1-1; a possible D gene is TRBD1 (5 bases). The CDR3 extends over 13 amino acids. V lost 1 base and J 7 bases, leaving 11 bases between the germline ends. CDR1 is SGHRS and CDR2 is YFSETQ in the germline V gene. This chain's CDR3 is CASSLPRVREAFF. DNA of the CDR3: TGCGCCAGCAGCTTGCCCAGGGTCCGTGAAGCTTTCTTT.

In DNA, the CDR3 is TGTGCCAGCAGCCTCATGGCGGGACAGGGATACAATGAGCAGTTCTTC. As protein: CASSLMAGQGYNEQFF. The chain recombines TRBV12-3 or TRBV12-4 with TRBJ2-1, with 9 bases lining up with TRBD1. V was clipped by 6 bases and J by 4 bases; unmatched bases: 10. The CDR3 extends over 16 amino acids.

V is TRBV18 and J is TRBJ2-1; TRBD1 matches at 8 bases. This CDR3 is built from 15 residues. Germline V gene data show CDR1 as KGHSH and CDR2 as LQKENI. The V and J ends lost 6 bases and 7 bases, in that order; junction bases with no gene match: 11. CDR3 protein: CASSPPGGLRNEQFF. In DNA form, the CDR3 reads TGTGCCAGCTCGCCTCCAGGGGGCTTGCGGAATGAGCAGTTCTTC.

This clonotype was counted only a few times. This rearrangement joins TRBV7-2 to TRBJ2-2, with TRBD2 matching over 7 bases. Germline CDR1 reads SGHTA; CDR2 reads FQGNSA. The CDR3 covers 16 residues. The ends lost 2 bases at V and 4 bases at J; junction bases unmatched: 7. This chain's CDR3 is CASSLPSGRGTGELFF. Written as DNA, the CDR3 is TGTGCCAGCAGCTTACCTAGCGGACGGGGCACCGGGGAGCTGTTTTTT.

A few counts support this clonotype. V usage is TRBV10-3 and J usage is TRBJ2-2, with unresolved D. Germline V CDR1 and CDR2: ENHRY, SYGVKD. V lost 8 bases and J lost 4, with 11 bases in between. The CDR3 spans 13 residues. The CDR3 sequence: CAIGQTSTGELFF. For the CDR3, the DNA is TGTGCCATCGGGCAGACGAGCACCGGGGAGCTGTTTTTT.

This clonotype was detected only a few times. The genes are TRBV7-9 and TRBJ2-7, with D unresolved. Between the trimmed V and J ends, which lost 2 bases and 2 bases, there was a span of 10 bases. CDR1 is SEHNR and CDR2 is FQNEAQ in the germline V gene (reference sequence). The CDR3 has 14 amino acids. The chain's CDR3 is CASSLYQRAYEQYF. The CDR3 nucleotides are TGTGCCAGCAGCTTATATCAACGGGCCTACGAGCAGTACTTC.

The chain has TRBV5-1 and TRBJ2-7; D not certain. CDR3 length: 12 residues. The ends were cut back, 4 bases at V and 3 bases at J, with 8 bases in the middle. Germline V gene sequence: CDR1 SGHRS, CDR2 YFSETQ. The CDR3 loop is CASSGWDYEQYF. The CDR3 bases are TGCGCCAGCAGCGGCTGGGACTACGAGCAGTACTTC.

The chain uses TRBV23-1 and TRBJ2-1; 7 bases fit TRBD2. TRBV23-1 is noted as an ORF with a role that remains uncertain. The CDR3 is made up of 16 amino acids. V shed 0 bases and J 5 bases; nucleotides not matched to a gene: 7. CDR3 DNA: TGCGCCAGCAGTCAATCGAGCGGGGAGACCCACAATGAGCAGTTCTTC. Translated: CASSQSSGETHNEQFF.

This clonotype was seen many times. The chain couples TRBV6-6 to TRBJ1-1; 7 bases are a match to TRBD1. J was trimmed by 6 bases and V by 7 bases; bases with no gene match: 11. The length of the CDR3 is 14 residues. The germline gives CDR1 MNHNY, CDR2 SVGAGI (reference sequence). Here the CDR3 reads CASTPLQGRAEAFF. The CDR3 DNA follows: TGTGCCAGCACCCCGTTACAGGGGCGGGCTGAAGCTTTCTTT.

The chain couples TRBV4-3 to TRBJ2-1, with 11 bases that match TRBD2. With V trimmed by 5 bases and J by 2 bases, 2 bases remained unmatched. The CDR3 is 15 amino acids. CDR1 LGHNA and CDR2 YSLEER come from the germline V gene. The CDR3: CASSRLAGTYNEQFF. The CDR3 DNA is TGCGCCAGCAGCAGACTAGCGGGAACCTACAATGAGCAGTTCTTC.

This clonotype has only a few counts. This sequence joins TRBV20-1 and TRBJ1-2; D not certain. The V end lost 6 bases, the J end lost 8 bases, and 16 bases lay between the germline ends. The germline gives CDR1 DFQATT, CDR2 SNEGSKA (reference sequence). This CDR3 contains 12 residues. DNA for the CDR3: TGCAGTGCCAGCCTAATTCGGGCCGGCTACACCTTC. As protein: CSASLIRAGYTF.

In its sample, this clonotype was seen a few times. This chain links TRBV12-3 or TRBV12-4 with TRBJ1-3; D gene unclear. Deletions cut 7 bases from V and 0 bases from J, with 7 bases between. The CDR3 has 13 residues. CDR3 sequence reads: CASTFYSGNTIYF. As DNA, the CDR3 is TGTGCCAGCACCTTTTACTCTGGAAACACCATATATTTT.